Listed below are T cell receptor beta chains from one sample, sequenced in a study of OX40 agonist ivuxolimab in advanced cancers. Method: immunoSEQ multiplex PCR; TCRdb's copy keeps in-frame clones and lacks some. Altogether around 35,000 clones are present, 81% being singletons, with the ten largest covering over 1.1%. The sequencing here drew on CD4+ or CD8+ T cells sorted from blood, taken in a trial of the OX40 agonist ivuxolimab. The source of these receptors is an adult with an advanced solid tumor such as melanoma, head and neck, liver or kidney cancer. CDR3s include the opening cysteine and the closing phenylalanine or tryptophan. A D gene is named only where the DNA matches it firmly. A clone size is listed for some rows: how often the clone was seen (once, few, many), or a class if it is expanded.

>TRBJ1-3|TRBV7-8|-|-
CASSLRLQSSGNTIYF
TGTGCCAGCAGCTTACGTCTCCAGAGCTCTGGAAACACCATATATTTT
>TRBJ2-2|TRBV4-3|-|TRBD1
CASSQDRRQGTNTGELFF
TGCGCCAGCAGCCAAGATCGGAGACAGGGAACGAACACCGGGGAGCTGTTTTTT
>TRBJ1-1|TRBV4-1|few|TRBD1
CASSQWGGQARREAFF
TGCGCCAGCAGCCAATGGGGGGGACAGGCCCGGAGGGAAGCTTTCTTT
>TRBJ1-5|TRBV27|-|TRBD1
CASSRLTGRLDQPQHF
TGTGCCAGCAGTCGCCTGACAGGGCGGTTGGATCAGCCCCAGCATTTT
>TRBJ2-3|TRBV4-1|-|-
CASSQDLSAGGGDTQYF
TGCGCCAGCAGCCAAGATCTTAGTGCCGGGGGTGGAGATACGCAGTATTTT
>TRBJ2-3|TRBV28|-|TRBD1
CASSWDRGRTDTQYF
TGTGCCAGCAGTTGGGACAGGGGGCGCACAGATACGCAGTATTTT
>TRBJ1-2|TRBV4-2|-|TRBD1
CASSQVGGTGGANGYTF
TGTGCCAGCAGCCAAGTTGGGGGGACAGGGGGCGCTAATGGCTACACCTTC
>TRBJ1-2|TRBV5-5|-|-
CASSLEVGLRGYTF
TGTGCCAGCAGCCTGGAGGTCGGGCTGAGGGGCTACACCTTC
>TRBJ1-4|TRBV7-8|once|-
CASSLALRWGHGKLFF
TGTGCCAGCAGCTTAGCCCTAAGGTGGGGGCATGGAAAACTGTTTTTT
>TRBJ1-3|TRBV5-1|few|TRBD1
CASSPAGTGSGNTIYF
TGCGCCAGCAGCCCTGCCGGGACAGGGTCCGGAAACACCATATATTTT
>TRBJ1-6|TRBV2|-|TRBD1
CASSWDRGGSYNSPLHF
TGTGCCAGCAGCTGGGACAGGGGGGGCTCCTATAATTCACCCCTCCACTTT
>TRBJ1-6|TRBV7-2|-|-
CASSPGGSSYNSPLHF
TGTGCCAGCAGCCCGGGAGGGAGCTCCTATAATTCACCCCTCCACTTT
>TRBJ2-7|TRBV6-5|-|-
CASRAGTLEQYF
TGTGCCAGCAGAGCCGGGACACTGGAGCAGTACTTC
>TRBJ1-5|TRBV19|-|TRBD1
CASIRDRNSNQPQHF
TGTGCCAGTATTCGGGACAGAAATAGCAATCAGCCCCAGCATTTT
>TRBJ1-6|TRBV11-3|-|-
CASSFRGGNSPLHF
TGTGCCAGCAGCTTCAGGGGAGGTAATTCACCCCTCCACTTT
>TRBJ2-5|TRBV2|-|-
CASSLRETQYF
TGTGCCAGCAGTCTACGTGAGACCCAGTACTTC
>TRBJ1-1|TRBV6-5|-|-
CASRGGHKLSEAFF
TGTGCCAGCAGAGGGGGTCACAAACTGTCTGAAGCTTTCTTT
>TRBJ2-6|TRBV5-1|-|-
CASSAGGDSQVLTF
TGCGCCAGCAGCGCGGGCGGGGACAGCCAGGTCCTGACTTTC
>TRBJ1-2|TRBV7-9|-|-
CASSQNQGYGYTF
TGTGCCAGCAGCCAGAATCAAGGGTATGGCTACACCTTC
>TRBJ1-1|TRBV5-1|-|TRBD1
CASKGTGGEKAFF
TGCGCCAGCAAGGGGACAGGGGGCGAAAAAGCTTTCTTT
>TRBJ1-6|TRBV10-3|medium-sized|-
CAISERTGMGSPLHF
TGTGCCATCAGTGAGAGAACAGGGATGGGTTCACCCCTCCACTTT
>TRBJ2-1|TRBV19|-|-
CASRGPAHEQFF
TGTGCCAGCAGGGGCCCGGCCCATGAGCAGTTCTTC
>TRBJ1-5|TRBV6-5|-|-
CASSRGAQNQPQHF
TGTGCCAGCAGCAGAGGGGCACAAAATCAGCCCCAGCATTTT
>TRBJ1-4|TRBV7-2|-|TRBD1
CASSLDRGPGEKLFF
TGTGCCAGCAGCCTGGACAGGGGGCCGGGGGAAAAACTGTTTTTT
>TRBJ2-7|TRBV6-5|-|TRBD1
CASSYSGQGYEQYF
TGTGCCAGCAGTTACTCGGGACAGGGCTACGAGCAGTACTTC
>TRBJ2-7|TRBV5-1|-|-
CASSNGVVKYF
TGCGCCAGCAGCAATGGGGTAGTGAAGTACTTC
>TRBJ1-6|TRBV30|-|TRBD1
CAWSPRTGVNSPLHF
TGTGCCTGGAGTCCTCGGACAGGGGTGAATTCACCCCTCCACTTT
>TRBJ2-5|TRBV7-2|-|-
CASSLAVSQETQYF
TGTGCCAGCAGCTTAGCCGTCAGCCAAGAGACCCAGTACTTC
>TRBJ2-2|TRBV18|-|TRBD2
CASSPPSGGNTGELFF
TGTGCCAGCTCACCCCCTAGCGGGGGGAACACCGGGGAGCTGTTTTTT
>TRBJ1-2|TRBV7-9|-|-
CASSPTRTNYGYTF
TGTGCCAGCAGCCCAACCCGAACTAACTATGGCTACACCTTC
>TRBJ2-3|TRBV19|-|TRBD2
CATTSGWEGSTDTQYF
TGTGCCACCACCTCCGGATGGGAGGGGAGCACAGATACGCAGTATTTT
>TRBJ2-3|TRBV5-1|-|-
CASSRDLGFTDTQYF
TGCGCCAGCAGTAGGGATCTGGGGTTCACAGATACGCAGTATTTT
>TRBJ1-2|TRBV6-6|-|-
CAINRIYYGYTF
TGTGCCATCAACAGGATTTACTATGGCTACACCTTC
>TRBJ2-3|TRBV4-3|-|TRBD2
CASSQAGGGTDTQYF
TGCGCCAGCAGCCAAGCTGGGGGGGGCACAGATACGCAGTATTTT
>TRBJ1-2|TRBV2|-|TRBD1
CASSEARTGAGFF
TGTGCCAGCAGTGAAGCCCGGACAGGGGCTGGATTCTTC
>TRBJ1-6|TRBV7-2|-|-
CASSPAYNSPLHF
TGTGCCAGCAGTCCAGCCTATAATTCACCCCTCCACTTT
>TRBJ1-4|TRBV19|-|TRBD1
CASSRRQGAIGEKLFF
TGTGCCAGTAGTCGAAGACAGGGGGCGATAGGTGAAAAACTGTTTTTT
>TRBJ1-4|TRBV4-2|-|TRBD1
CASSKKVGQGREKLFF
TGTGCCAGCAGCAAGAAAGTGGGACAGGGTAGAGAAAAACTGTTTTTT
>TRBJ2-1|TRBV7-3|-|-
CASSLMPSSSSYNEQFF
TGTGCCAGCAGCTTAATGCCTAGCAGTAGCTCCTACAATGAGCAGTTCTTC
>TRBJ2-5|TRBV2|few|TRBD2
CASSEASGGIREKTQYF
TGTGCCAGCAGTGAAGCTAGCGGGGGGATCCGTGAGAAGACCCAGTACTTC
>TRBJ2-1|TRBV7-9|-|-
CASRPFNNEQFF
TGTGCCAGCAGACCTTTTAACAATGAGCAGTTCTTC
>TRBJ2-6|TRBV7-8|-|TRBD1
CASSWRTTGAGANVLTF
TGTGCCAGCAGCTGGCGAACGACAGGGGCAGGGGCCAACGTCCTGACTTTC
>TRBJ2-2|TRBV4-3|-|-
CASSPKPENTGELFF
TGCGCCAGCAGCCCTAAACCTGAGAACACCGGGGAGCTGTTTTTT
>TRBJ1-2|TRBV7-2|-|-
CASTLSSSNYGYTF
TGTGCCAGCACCTTATCCAGTAGTAACTATGGCTACACCTTC
>TRBJ1-1|TRBV5-1|-|-
CASSLVDREAFF
TGTGCCAGCAGCTTGGTGGACCGTGAAGCTTTCTTT
>TRBJ1-2|TRBV15|-|TRBD1
CATSPGGNYGYTF
TGTGCCACCAGCCCAGGGGGGAACTATGGCTACACCTTC
>TRBJ1-2|TRBV19|medium-sized|-
CASSIVGSAEQGYGYTF
TGTGCCAGTAGTATCGTCGGGTCGGCCGAACAGGGCTATGGCTACACCTTC
>TRBJ1-4|TRBV28|-|-
CASSFEGQNEKLFF
TGTGCCAGCAGTTTTGAAGGGCAAAATGAAAAACTGTTTTTT
>TRBJ1-6|TRBV7-2|-|TRBD1
CASTNRDRVYNSPLHF
TGTGCCAGCACCAACCGGGACAGGGTATATAATTCACCCCTCCACTTT
>TRBJ2-1|TRBV9|-|-
CASSGEWTTNEQFF
TGTGCCAGCAGCGGAGAGTGGACGACGAATGAGCAGTTCTTC
>TRBJ1-5|TRBV10-3|-|-
CAISESGRNGQPQHF
TGTGCCATCAGTGAGTCCGGGCGGAACGGTCAGCCCCAGCATTTT
>TRBJ1-6|TRBV6-5|-|-
CASRGVEVGPLHF
TGTGCCAGCAGGGGAGTGGAGGTAGGCCCCCTCCACTTT
>TRBJ2-1|TRBV19|-|TRBD1
CASSRDRVADEQFF
TGTGCCAGTAGTCGGGACAGGGTAGCGGATGAGCAGTTCTTC
>TRBJ1-4|TRBV18|-|TRBD1
CASSPRDRGPLVNEKLFF
TGTGCCAGCTCACCCCGGGACAGGGGGCCCTTGGTTAATGAAAAACTGTTTTTT